A single sample gave rise to the 6 T cell receptor beta chains below, sequenced in a study of cytomegalovirus exposure and HLA in healthy donors. PCR used 60 Vbeta primers and 13 Jbeta primers. Generated by immunoSEQ multiplex PCR, the TCRdb table keeps only in-frame clones and is missing some. Among roughly 190,000 clones listed, about four fifths were seen once. Sequencing used PBMCs. All receptors derive from a woman aged 50 to 65 in good health and CMV-seronegative.

This chain joins TRBV28 and TRBJ2-7; 8 positions agree with TRBD2. The CDR3 extends over 14 amino acids. J gave up 7 bases and V 6 bases, and 11 bases lay outside the gene matches. Germline CDR1 is MDHEN and CDR2 is SYDVKM. CDR3 in amino acids: CASSLGGESWEQYF. In DNA, the CDR3 is TGTGCCAGCAGCCTCGGGGGGGAATCTTGGGAGCAGTACTTC.

The chain couples TRBV6-5 to TRBJ1-1, with D tentatively TRBD1 (6 bases). The ends were cut back, 2 bases at V and 1 base at J, with 11 bases in the middle. The CDR3 contains 15 residues. The V gene's germline CDR1 is MNHEY and CDR2 SVGAGI. As DNA, the CDR3 is TGTGCCAGCAGTTACGAGGGGGGGGCGAACACTGAAGCTTTCTTT. Translated, it gives CASSYEGGANTEAFF.

The rearrangement joins TRBV18 to TRBJ1-1, with D unclear. The V gene's germline CDR1 is KGHSH and CDR2 LQKENI. Trimming shortened V by 3 bases and J by 7 bases, and 9 bases separated the two germline ends. The CDR3 length is 12 residues. CDR3 DNA: TGTGCCAGCTCACCTGGTAGGAGTGAAGCTTTCTTT. Residues: CASSPGRSEAFF.

V is TRBV19 and J is TRBJ1-3; 8 nucleotides agree with TRBD1. Trimming at V came to 5 bases and at J to 2 bases, leaving 2 bases not matched to a gene. The germline V gene encodes CDR1 LNHDA and CDR2 SQIVND (reference sequence). CDR3 length: 14 amino acids. The CDR3 coding sequence is TGTGCCAGTAGTCAGGGGGCGGCTGGAAACACCATATATTTT. It yields the protein CASSQGAAGNTIYF.

This sequence joins TRBV7-9 and TRBJ1-5, with 10 bases that match TRBD1. Germline values: CDR1 SEHNR, CDR2 FQNEAQ (reference sequence). This CDR3 is 17 amino acids long. V shed 4 bases and J 1 base; nucleotides not matched to a gene: 7. The CDR3 sequence: CASSSRDRGESNQPQHF. CDR3 coding DNA: TGTGCCAGCAGCTCCCGGGACAGGGGAGAGAGCAATCAGCCCCAGCATTTT.

V gene TRBV28 combines with J gene TRBJ1-1; 9 positions agree with TRBD1. J gave up 0 bases and V 5 bases, and 7 bases lay outside the gene matches. The length of the CDR3 is 16 residues. Per germline, CDR1 MDHEN and CDR2 SYDVKM. DNA for the CDR3: TGTGCCAGCAGTCAGTACGGACAGGGGATGAACACTGAAGCTTTCTTT. The encoded protein is CASSQYGQGMNTEAFF.